Following are 21 T cell receptor beta chains from one sample sequenced in a study of blood T cell repertoires in COVID-19. Clones were sequenced by immunoSEQ multiplex PCR, and TCRdb holds only the in-frame ones, with some missing. This table holds 200,000 to 250,000 clones, around nine tenths found once. The sequencing input was peripheral blood. Receptor source: a man between 18 and 35 years old with active or convalescent COVID-19.

V gene TRBV28 combines with J gene TRBJ2-6; 9 bases map to TRBD1. The CDR3 loop spans 15 amino acids. V shed 4 bases, J shed 7 bases, and the junction held 5 bases outside the gene matches. Germline V gene data show CDR1 as MDHEN and CDR2 as SYDVKM. As DNA, the CDR3 is TGTGCCAGCAGTTCCTACAGGGGGCAAGCCAACGTCCTGACTTTC. It specifies CASSSYRGQANVLTF.

The chain links TRBV6-5 to TRBJ2-7; possibly TRBD2 for D (5 bases). This CDR3 is built from 14 residues. Between the trimmed V and J ends, which lost 1 base and 2 bases, there was a span of 9 bases. CDR1 is MNHEY, CDR2 SVGAGI, per germline. The chain's CDR3 is CASSYFGRTYEQYF. DNA for the CDR3: TGTGCCAGCAGTTACTTTGGGAGAACCTACGAGCAGTACTTC.

The rearrangement joins TRBV5-4 to TRBJ2-3; D is perhaps TRBD1 (5 bases). V shed 2 bases and J shed 8 bases, with 15 bases lying between them. The CDR3 covers 14 residues. The V gene's germline CDR1 is SGHNT and CDR2 YYREEE (reference sequence). CDR3 in amino acids: CASSFAQGPFTQYF. In nucleotides, the CDR3 is TGTGCCAGCAGCTTTGCCCAGGGCCCCTTTACGCAGTATTTT.

V usage is TRBV5-4 and J usage is TRBJ2-5; 7 nucleotides align to TRBD2. Trimming cost V 0 bases and J 5 bases; bases outside gene matches: 7. Germline CDR1 SGHNT, CDR2 YYREEE (reference sequence). The CDR3 sequence is 15 residues long. The CDR3 spells CASSLAAGVGETQYF. The CDR3 nucleotides read TGTGCCAGCAGCTTGGCGGCGGGAGTGGGGGAGACCCAGTACTTC.

The chain combines TRBV19 with TRBJ2-7; 9 bases fit TRBD2. After removal of 3 bases from V and 3 bases from J, the junction contained 6 bases not matched to a gene. The CDR3 totals 15 residues. CDR1 LNHDA and CDR2 SQIVND come from the germline V gene (reference sequence). Here the CDR3 DNA reads TGTGCCAGTAGTATTCGGGCGGGAGGGGGCTACGAGCAGTACTTC. Encoded protein: CASSIRAGGGYEQYF.

This chain uses TRBV7-9 with TRBJ2-5; maybe TRBD1 (6 bases). Trimming cost V 1 base and J 2 bases, with 8 bases left between them. This CDR3 has 14 amino acids. The germline CDR1 and CDR2 sequences are SEHNR and FQNEAQ (reference sequence). The CDR3 DNA follows: TGTGCCAGCAGCTTAGGGGGGCAGCAAGAGACCCAGTACTTC. This codes for CASSLGGQQETQYF.

V gene TRBV18 combines with J gene TRBJ1-2, with TRBD1 identical over 7 bases. V shed 3 bases and J 2 bases; nucleotides not matched to a gene: 0. CDR3 length equals 13 residues. Germline values: CDR1 KGHSH, CDR2 LQKENI. CDR3 in DNA: TGTGCCAGCTCACCGGGACAGAACTATGGCTACACCTTC. Translating it yields CASSPGQNYGYTF.

J is TRBJ2-1 and V is TRBV11-1; possibly TRBD2 for D (6 bases). Per the germline V gene, CDR1 is SGHAT and CDR2 is FQDESV (reference sequence). The CDR3 extends over 14 amino acids. The germline V and J ends were trimmed by 1 base and 13 bases, with 17 bases remaining between them. The CDR3 DNA sequence: TGTGCCAGCAGCTTAGTTGGCGGGACCCACCCCCAGTTCTTC. This translates into CASSLVGGTHPQFF.

The rearrangement joins TRBV4-1 to TRBJ2-7, with 9 bases aligning to TRBD1. V dropped 4 bases and J dropped 12; count of bases not matched to a gene: 4. This CDR3 spans 11 amino acids. The germline CDR1 and CDR2 sequences are MGHRA and YSYEKL. The CDR3 loop is CASSRDRDLYF. The CDR3 bases are TGCGCCAGCAGCCGGGACAGGGATCTGTACTTC.

The chain has TRBV19 and TRBJ2-4; 7 bases are a match to TRBD2. J gave up 0 bases and V 0 bases, and 5 bases lay outside the gene matches. Germline V lookup: CDR1 LNHDA, CDR2 SQIVND (reference sequence). The length of the CDR3 is 17 residues. In DNA form, the CDR3 reads TGTGCCAGTAGTATAGATCCAGCGGGGATAGCCAAAAACATTCAGTACTTC. It codes for CASSIDPAGIAKNIQYF.

The chain is built from TRBV28 and TRBJ2-7; TRBD1 agrees at 12 bases. CDR3 length: 16 amino acids. Per germline, CDR1 MDHEN and CDR2 SYDVKM. Losses at the gene ends were 3 bases for V and 3 bases for J; bases not matched to a gene: 6. DNA for the CDR3: TGTGCCAGCAGTTTGCCAGGGACAGGGGGCAACTACGAGCAGTACTTC. The encoded protein is CASSLPGTGGNYEQYF.

The gene calls are TRBV7-9 and TRBJ1-1, with D possibly being TRBD1 (6 bases). The CDR3 length is 13 residues. The V end lost 1 base, the J end lost 7 bases, and 10 bases lay between the germline ends. Germline assignment: CDR1 SEHNR and CDR2 FQNEAQ (reference sequence). The CDR3 spells CASSLGGTSEAFF. CDR3 DNA sequence: TGTGCCAGCAGCTTAGGGGGGACAAGTGAAGCTTTCTTT.

The rearrangement joins TRBV24-1 to TRBJ1-5; D remains ambiguous. Trimming left V 4 bases short and J 3 bases short, with 12 bases between. CDR1 and CDR2 (germline): KGHDR, SFDVKD. CDR3 length: 15 amino acids. DNA for the CDR3: TGTGCCACCAGTGAGCCCGGGATACTCAATCAGCCCCAGCATTTT. Translated: CATSEPGILNQPQHF.

The genes are TRBV29-1 and TRBJ2-3, with a possible D match to TRBD2 (5 bases). The CDR3 loop spans 14 amino acids. The germline V and J ends were trimmed by 6 bases and 0 bases, with 13 bases remaining between them. CDR1 is SQVTM and CDR2 is ANQGSEA in the germline V gene. CDR3 nucleotides: TGCAGCGTGATGGAGGCGGGTAGCACAGATACGCAGTATTTT. It codes for CSVMEAGSTDTQYF.

The V and J genes are TRBV28 and TRBJ2-5, with D possibly matching TRBD1 (5 bases). Between the trimmed V and J ends, which lost 2 bases and 2 bases, there was a span of 9 bases. Germline CDR1 reads MDHEN; CDR2 reads SYDVKM. The CDR3 sequence is 14 residues long. CDR3 amino acids: CASSLVGHQETQYF. CDR3 bases: TGTGCCAGCAGTTTAGTTGGACATCAAGAGACCCAGTACTTC.

The chain combines TRBV10-3 with TRBJ2-1, with 9 bases matching TRBD2. With 2 bases clipped from V and 4 bases from J, the junction kept 3 bases outside the gene matches. This CDR3 region has 15 residues. Germline CDR1 ENHRY, CDR2 SYGVKD. CDR3 region: CAISEASGKYNEQFF. CDR3 nucleotide sequence: TGTGCCATCAGTGAGGCTAGCGGGAAGTACAATGAGCAGTTCTTC.

This chain uses TRBV3-1 (or the pseudogene TRBV3-2) with TRBJ2-3; TRBD2 agrees at 9 bases. The ends lost 1 base at V and 4 bases at J; junction bases unmatched: 6. This CDR3 spans 16 amino acids. Germline CDR1 reads LGHDT; CDR2 reads YNNKEL (reference sequence). Here the CDR3 DNA reads TGTGCCAGCAGCCAAGCAGCGGGAGGATTAGCAGATACGCAGTATTTT. This encodes CASSQAAGGLADTQYF.

DNA for the CDR3: TGTGCCAGCAGCCAAGGCGTCAGGGGTAAAAAACTGTTTTTT. This translates into CASSQGVRGKKLFF. The chain couples TRBV3-1 (or the pseudogene TRBV3-2) to TRBJ1-4, with D maybe TRBD1 (6 bases). The CDR3 spans 14 residues. Germline lookup yields CDR1 LGHDT and CDR2 YNNKEL (reference sequence). V dropped 1 base and J dropped 9 bases, with 12 bases sitting between them.

The V and J genes are TRBV6-2 or TRBV6-3 and TRBJ2-7; 10 bases agree with TRBD1. Unmatched junction bases numbered 9, after V lost 5 bases and J lost 2 bases. This CDR3 contains 16 residues. Germline lookup yields CDR1 MNHEY and CDR2 SVGEGT. The CDR3 here is CASSASDRGRPYEQYF. CDR3 coding DNA: TGTGCCAGCAGTGCCTCAGACAGGGGGCGCCCCTACGAGCAGTACTTC.

The CDR3 spells CASSPAPRKITEAFF. The DNA of the CDR3 is TGTGCCAGCAGCCCCGCCCCGCGAAAGATCACTGAAGCTTTCTTT. The chain combines TRBV11-2 with TRBJ1-1; D gene uncertain. The CDR3 is 15 amino acids. Trimming took 5 bases from V and 4 from J, leaving 17 bases between them. Germline V CDR1 and CDR2: SGHAT, FQNNGV.

CDR3 nucleotide sequence: TGTGCCAGCAGTTACTCCCCAGCTAGCTCCTACGAGCAGTACTTC. This codes for CASSYSPASSYEQYF. V usage is TRBV6-5 and J usage is TRBJ2-7; D not certain. V shed 0 bases and J shed 0 bases, with 9 bases lying between them. Germline V CDR1 and CDR2: MNHEY, SVGAGI. The CDR3 is 15 amino acids.